The TCR beta chain described here comes from a study of CD8 T cells in ankylosing spondylitis. CDR3 length: 15 residues. CDR1 is SGHRS and CDR2 is YFSETQ in the germline V gene. V lost 3 bases and J lost 3; bases outside the gene matches: 7. Regarding this clonotype: Its cognate antigen is unknown.

General study findings and limits: Clones tied to disease were said to be significantly enriched in matched ankylosing spondylitis synovial fluid. Disease-linked clones had a CD8+ phenotype and relatively low frequency in peripheral blood. Seemingly distinctive of ankylosing spondylitis blood was a TCR beta motif formed by eight highly homologous variants.

Making use of molecular barcodes, quantitative 5'-RACE generated TCR beta libraries. TCRdb re-analysed the 5' RACE reads in MiXCR, keeping a single row per CDR3 protein. This sample has under 250,000 distinct CDR3 sequences; under 35% occur once, and the top ten carry around 4.4%. The TCR originated in a male donor with ankylosing spondylitis or in good health (not recorded which). The sample was blood, either unsorted or a sorted T cell fraction (not recorded which). The chain joins TRBV5-1 to TRBJ2-7; TRBD1 aligns across 9 bases. The CDR3 loop is CASSSGTGIFYEQYF. CDR3 bases: TGCGCCAGCAGCTCCGGGACAGGGATATTCTACGAGCAGTACTTC.